A single sample is the source of the 15 T cell receptor beta chains below, sequenced in a study of blood T cells in healthy people across ages. Using a J-beta primer mix together with a sample-barcoded 5' primer, a second PCR was run for roughly 6 to 11 cycles. TCRdb re-called the 5' RACE reads through MiXCR, storing one row per CDR3 protein. Of approximately 1,000,000 distinct CDR3 sequences listed, about two fifths are singletons. The specimen sequenced was blood. All receptors derive from a man between 18 and 35 years old in good health.

Concerning this clonotype: An end of the junction does not agree with germline; a read error may underlie this. The gene calls are TRBV4-1 and TRBJ1-2; D possibly corresponds to TRBD1 (6 bases). This CDR3 has 11 residues. Germline CDR1 is MGHRA and CDR2 is YSYEKL. CDR3 sequence: CVSVGASGYTF. CDR3 bases: TGCGTCAGCGTGGGGGCGTCGGGCTACACCTTC.

The V call is TRBV12-5, the J call TRBJ1-1, with D perhaps matching TRBD1 (5 bases). Trimming shortened V by 4 bases and J by 5 bases, and 14 bases separated the two germline ends. This CDR3 is built from 14 residues. The germline V gene encodes CDR1 LGHNT and CDR2 FRNRAP. The CDR3 nucleotides are TGTGCTAGTGGTTCGGGGACTATGAGGACTGAAGCTTTCTTT. Translated: CASGSGTMRTEAFF.

The chain employs TRBV7-9 and TRBJ2-5, with D possibly matching TRBD2 (5 bases). V was cut by 1 base and J by 11 bases, with 20 bases left in between. This CDR3 comprises 15 residues. Germline CDR1 SEHNR, CDR2 FQNEAQ (reference sequence). CDR3 nucleotides: TGTGCCAGCAGCTTAGGGCCAGCCAGGCTGTGGGAGCAGTACTTC. Protein: CASSLGPARLWEQYF.

The rearrangement uses TRBV14 and TRBJ2-1, with TRBD2 matching 14 bases. The germline V gene has CDR1 SGHDN and CDR2 FVKESK. Losses at the gene ends were 1 base for V and 0 bases for J; bases not matched to a gene: 17. This CDR3 has 23 residues. DNA of the CDR3: TGTGCCAGCAGCCAAGGAAGGGTGACTAGCGGGGGGGCAGGTTCGGTCTCCTACAATGAGCAGTTCTTC. Its translation: CASSQGRVTSGGAGSVSYNEQFF.

The chain employs TRBV7-2 and TRBJ2-5; no clear D gene. V shed 0 bases and J shed 0 bases, with 8 bases lying between them. This CDR3 has 15 amino acids. In germline, CDR1 is SGHTA, CDR2 FQGNSA. The DNA of the CDR3 is TGTGCCAGCAGCTTAGCGAGACGGAACCAAGAGACCCAGTACTTC. It encodes CASSLARRNQETQYF.

The chain employs TRBV4-1 and TRBJ2-5; 9 nucleotides agree with TRBD2. The CDR3 covers 16 residues. Germline V gene lookup returns CDR1 MGHRA and CDR2 YSYEKL. J gave up 0 bases and V 0 bases, and 2 bases lay outside the gene matches. CDR3 nucleotides: TGCGCCAGCAGCCAAGATCTAGCGGGACACCAAGAGACCCAGTACTTC. This translates into CASSQDLAGHQETQYF.

The chain links TRBV4-2 to TRBJ2-2; no firm D call. Germline CDR1 reads LGHNA; CDR2 reads YNFKEQ. The CDR3 loop spans 13 amino acids. Trimming cost V 1 base and J 7 bases, with 7 bases left between them. The chain's CDR3 is CASSQVSRGELFF. The CDR3 nucleotides are TGTGCCAGCAGCCAAGTATCCCGCGGGGAGCTGTTTTTT.

The chain recombines TRBV7-2 with TRBJ1-2, with D possibly matching TRBD1 (6 bases). Deletions cut 5 bases from V and 7 bases from J, with 14 bases between. Germline loops: CDR1 SGHTA, CDR2 FQGNSA. CDR3 length: 13 residues. The CDR3 here is CASSAVTGIGYTF. CDR3 coding DNA: TGTGCCAGCAGCGCGGTGACAGGCATTGGCTACACCTTC.

This chain links TRBV4-3 with TRBJ2-3; a weak D match, TRBD1 (5 bases). Germline V gene sequence: CDR1 LGHNA, CDR2 YSLEER. Trimming removed 0 bases at V and 8 bases at J, with 9 bases between. The CDR3 has 13 amino acids. The CDR3 sequence is CASSQDQGATQYF. The CDR3 nucleotides read TGCGCCAGCAGCCAAGATCAAGGGGCTACGCAGTATTTT.

The chain links TRBV7-9 to TRBJ2-5; D gene uncertain. The V end lost 3 bases, the J end lost 11 bases, and 19 bases lay between the germline ends. This CDR3 contains 14 residues. Germline values: CDR1 SEHNR, CDR2 FQNEAQ (reference sequence). CDR3 protein: CASSFSDARNEQYF. The CDR3 nucleotides are TGTGCCAGCAGCTTTTCGGATGCGAGGAATGAGCAGTACTTC.

The rearrangement links TRBV19 to TRBJ1-2; a possible D gene is TRBD1 (6 bases). CDR1 is LNHDA, CDR2 SQIVND, per germline (reference sequence). This CDR3 has 11 amino acids. Trimming stripped 1 base from V and 12 bases from J, with 9 bases between. Written as DNA, the CDR3 is TGTGCCAGTAGTATAGGCGACAGGAACACCTTC. It encodes CASSIGDRNTF.

The V and J genes are TRBV18 and TRBJ2-3; D is unclear. The germline gives CDR1 KGHSH, CDR2 LQKENI. Trimming took off 3 bases at V and 0 bases at J, with 10 bases between the two ends. The CDR3 totals 15 residues. CDR3 sequence (DNA): TGTGCCAGCTCACCCTGGGGAACCAGCACAGATACGCAGTATTTT. Encoded protein: CASSPWGTSTDTQYF.

This chain uses TRBV20-1 with TRBJ2-4; D may correspond to TRBD1 or TRBD2 (5 bases each). Germline V CDR1 and CDR2: DFQATT, SNEGSKA (reference sequence). The V end lost 5 bases, the J end lost 0 bases, and 14 bases lay between the germline ends. The CDR3 loop spans 15 amino acids. The DNA for the CDR3 is TGCAGTGCTCCCTACCGGGACCTAGCCAAAAACATTCAGTACTTC. Encoded protein: CSAPYRDLAKNIQYF.

This clonotype was detected a few times. V usage is TRBV9 and J usage is TRBJ1-4; weak D call: TRBD1 (5 bases). Germline V CDR1 and CDR2: SGDLS, YYNGEE. The CDR3 has 14 residues. Trimming took off 0 bases at V and 5 bases at J, with 8 bases between the two ends. CDR3 protein: CASSVGGENEKLFF. CDR3 nucleotide sequence: TGTGCCAGCAGCGTAGGAGGGGAAAATGAAAAACTGTTTTTT.

This clonotype was recorded a few times. CDR3 sequence (DNA): TGCGCCAGCAGCCAAGGATCCGGACGGGGACAGTGGATTAACTATGGCTACACCTTC. Translation: CASSQGSGRGQWINYGYTF. The chain uses TRBV4-3 and TRBJ1-2; 7 bases map to TRBD1. CDR3 length: 19 residues. V was clipped by 1 base and J by 1 base; unmatched bases: 15. In germline, CDR1 is LGHNA, CDR2 YSLEER.